This TCR beta chain was identified during a study of blood T cells in healthy people across ages. The study, taken as a whole, reports: Roughly linear declines in TCR beta diversity per million T cells occurred with age.

The germline V gene encodes CDR1 MRHNA and CDR2 SNTAGT. There are 13 residues in the CDR3. A note on this clonotype: Its antigen is still unknown.

Primers used in a second PCR of about 6 to 11 cycles were a sample-barcoded 5' primer and a J-beta primer mix. Tagging of each cDNA molecule was performed by a template-switch adaptor with 12 random nucleotides. TCRdb re-analysed the 5' RACE reads in MiXCR, keeping a single row per CDR3 protein. The profile shows about 1.8 million distinct CDR3 sequences, 49% of them singletons. Input material: blood. The chain has TRBV6-4 and TRBJ2-1; tentative D call: TRBD1 (5 bases). The J call may be in error: the DNA end matches TRBJ2-7 better. The receptor was derived from a woman between 35 and 50 years old in good health. The CDR3 region has the DNA TGTGCCAGCAGTGAACAGGACCCTTACGAGCAGTACTTC. As protein: CASSEQDPYEQYF.